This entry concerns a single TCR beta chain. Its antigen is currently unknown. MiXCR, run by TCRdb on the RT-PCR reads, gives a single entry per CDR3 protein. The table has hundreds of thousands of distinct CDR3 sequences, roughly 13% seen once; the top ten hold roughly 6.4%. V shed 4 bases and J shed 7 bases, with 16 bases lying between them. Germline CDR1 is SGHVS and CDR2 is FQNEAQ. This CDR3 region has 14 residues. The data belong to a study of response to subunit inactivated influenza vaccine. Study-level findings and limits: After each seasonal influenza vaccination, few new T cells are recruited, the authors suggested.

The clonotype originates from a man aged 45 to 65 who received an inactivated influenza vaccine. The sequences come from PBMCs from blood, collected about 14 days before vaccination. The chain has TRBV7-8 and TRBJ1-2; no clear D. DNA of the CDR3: TGTGCCAGCAGCTCTCATCAAGGCGCTCTTGGCTACACCTTC. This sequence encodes CASSSHQGALGYTF. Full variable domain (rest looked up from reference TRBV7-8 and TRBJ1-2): GAGVSQSPRYKVAKRGQDVALRCDPISGHVSLFWYQQALGQGPEFLTYFQNEAQLDKSGLPSDRFFAERPEGSVSTLKIQRTQQEDSAVYLCASSSHQGALGYTFGSGTRLTVV.